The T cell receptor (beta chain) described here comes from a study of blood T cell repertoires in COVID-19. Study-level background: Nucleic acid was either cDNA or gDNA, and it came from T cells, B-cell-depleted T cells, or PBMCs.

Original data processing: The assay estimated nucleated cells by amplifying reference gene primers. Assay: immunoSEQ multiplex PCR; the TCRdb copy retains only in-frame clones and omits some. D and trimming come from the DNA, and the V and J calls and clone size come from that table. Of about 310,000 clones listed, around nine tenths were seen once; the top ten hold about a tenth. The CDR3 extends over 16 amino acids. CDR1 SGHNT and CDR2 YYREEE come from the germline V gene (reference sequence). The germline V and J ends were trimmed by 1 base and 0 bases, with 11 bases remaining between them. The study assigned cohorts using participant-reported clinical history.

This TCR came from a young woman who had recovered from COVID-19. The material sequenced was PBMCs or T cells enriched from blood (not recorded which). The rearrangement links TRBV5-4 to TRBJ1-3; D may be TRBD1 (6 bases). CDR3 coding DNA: TGTGCCAGCAGCTTGTGGACAGATCGCTCTGGAAACACCATATATTTT. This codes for CASSLWTDRSGNTIYF.